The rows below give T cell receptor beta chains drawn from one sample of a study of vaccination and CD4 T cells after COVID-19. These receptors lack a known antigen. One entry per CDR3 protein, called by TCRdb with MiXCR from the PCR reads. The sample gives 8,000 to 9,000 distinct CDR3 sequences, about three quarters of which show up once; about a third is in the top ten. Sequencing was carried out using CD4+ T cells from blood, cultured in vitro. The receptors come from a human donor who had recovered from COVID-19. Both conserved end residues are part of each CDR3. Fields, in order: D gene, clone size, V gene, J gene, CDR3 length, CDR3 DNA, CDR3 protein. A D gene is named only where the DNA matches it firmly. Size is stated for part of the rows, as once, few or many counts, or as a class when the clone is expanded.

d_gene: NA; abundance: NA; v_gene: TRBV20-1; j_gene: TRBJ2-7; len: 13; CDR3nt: TGCAGCCCCTTACCCCAAGTACTTTACGAGCAGTACTTC; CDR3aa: CSPLPQVLYEQYF
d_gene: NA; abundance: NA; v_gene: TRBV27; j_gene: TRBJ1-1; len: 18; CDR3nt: TGTGCCAGCCCGACAGGAATCCCCTCCCCTCATGGGAACACTGAAGCTTTCTTT; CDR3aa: CASPTGIPSPHGNTEAFF
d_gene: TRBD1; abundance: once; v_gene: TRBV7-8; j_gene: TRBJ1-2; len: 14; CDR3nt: TGTGCCAGCAGCAATGCCGGGACAGGGTATGGCTACACCTTC; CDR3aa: CASSNAGTGYGYTF
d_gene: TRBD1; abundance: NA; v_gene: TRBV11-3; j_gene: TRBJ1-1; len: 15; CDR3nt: TGTGCCAGCAGCTTCTCGCGGACAGGGGGCACTGAAGCTTTCTTT; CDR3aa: CASSFSRTGGTEAFF
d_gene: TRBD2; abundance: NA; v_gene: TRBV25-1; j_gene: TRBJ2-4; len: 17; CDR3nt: TGTGCCAGCAGTCCGCGGGGGGCAGGGCGTTCGGGAAACATTCAGTACTTC; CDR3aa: CASSPRGAGRSGNIQYF
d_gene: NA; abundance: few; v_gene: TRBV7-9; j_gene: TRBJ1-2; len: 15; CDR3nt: TGTGCCAGCAGCTCCTTGAGGGACGCCCTCTTAAGCTACACCTTC; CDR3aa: CASSSLRDALLSYTF
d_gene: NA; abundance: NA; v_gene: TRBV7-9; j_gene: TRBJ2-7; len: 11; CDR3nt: TGTGCCAGCAGCTCTGGGGTCGAGCAGTACTTC; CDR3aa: CASSSGVEQYF
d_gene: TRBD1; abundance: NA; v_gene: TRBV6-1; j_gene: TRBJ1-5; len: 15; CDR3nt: TGTGCCAGCAGAGCCACAGGGGGTATAGAGCAGCCCCAGCATTTT; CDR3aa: CASRATGGIEQPQHF
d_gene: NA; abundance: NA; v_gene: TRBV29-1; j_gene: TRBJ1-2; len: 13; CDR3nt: TGCAGCGTTGAACCGGGGTGGGACTATGGCTACACCTTC; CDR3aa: CSVEPGWDYGYTF
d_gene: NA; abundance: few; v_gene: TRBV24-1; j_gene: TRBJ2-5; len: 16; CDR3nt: TGTGCCACCAGTGACCGCTTTGGGCGGGCCCAAGAGACCCAGTACTTC; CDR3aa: CATSDRFGRAQETQYF
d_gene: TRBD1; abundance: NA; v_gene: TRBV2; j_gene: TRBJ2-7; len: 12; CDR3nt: TGTGCCAGCAAGGACAGGGTCTACGAGCAGTACTTC; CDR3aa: CASKDRVYEQYF
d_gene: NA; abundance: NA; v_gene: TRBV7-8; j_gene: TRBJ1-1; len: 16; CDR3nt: TGTGCCAGCAGCTTAGCAAGACAAATTGAGGACACTGAAGCTTTCTTT; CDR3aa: CASSLARQIEDTEAFF
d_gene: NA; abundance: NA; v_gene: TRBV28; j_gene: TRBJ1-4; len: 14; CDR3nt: TGTGCCAGCAGTTTATTCCCCCAGGGGGAAAAACTGTTTTTT; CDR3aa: CASSLFPQGEKLFF
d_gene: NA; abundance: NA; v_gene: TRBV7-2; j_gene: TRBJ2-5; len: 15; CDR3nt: TGTGCCAGCAGCCATGCGCTGGCGCGGCAAGAGACCCAGTACTTC; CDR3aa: CASSHALARQETQYF
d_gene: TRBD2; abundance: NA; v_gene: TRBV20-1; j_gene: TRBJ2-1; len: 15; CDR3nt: TGCAGTGCATCCGGGACTAGCGGGAGAGGCAATGAGCAGTTCTTC; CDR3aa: CSASGTSGRGNEQFF
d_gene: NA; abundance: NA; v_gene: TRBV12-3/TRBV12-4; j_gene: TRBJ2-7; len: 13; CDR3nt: TGTGCCAGCAGTCTCGACATAAGAAGGGAGCAGTACTTC; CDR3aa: CASSLDIRREQYF
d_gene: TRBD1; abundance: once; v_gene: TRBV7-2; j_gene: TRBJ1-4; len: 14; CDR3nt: TGTGCCAGCAGCCCGGGACAGGGTGGTGAAAAACTGTTTTTT; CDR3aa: CASSPGQGGEKLFF
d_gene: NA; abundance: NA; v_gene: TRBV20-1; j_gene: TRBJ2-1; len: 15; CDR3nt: TGCAGTGCTGCGGGGCCTTTAAGCTCCTACAATGAGCAGTTCTTC; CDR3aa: CSAAGPLSSYNEQFF
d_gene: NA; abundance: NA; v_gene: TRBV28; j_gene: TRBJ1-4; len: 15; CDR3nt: TGTGCCAGCAGTCACCGGGACACCTATAATGAAAAACTGTTTTTT; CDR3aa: CASSHRDTYNEKLFF
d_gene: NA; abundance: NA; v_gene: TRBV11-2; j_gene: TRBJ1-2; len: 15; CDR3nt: TGTGCCAGCAGCTTAGAGTCCAGGGCGGGCTATGGCTACACCTTC; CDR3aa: CASSLESRAGYGYTF
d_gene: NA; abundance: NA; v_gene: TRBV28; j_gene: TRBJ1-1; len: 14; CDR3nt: TGTGCCAGCAGACCCGGGGCCATGAACACTGAAGCTTTCTTT; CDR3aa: CASRPGAMNTEAFF
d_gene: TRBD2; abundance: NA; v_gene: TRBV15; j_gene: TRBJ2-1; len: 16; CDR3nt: TGTGCCACCAGCTTCCTAGCGGGGGGGATTTACAATGAGCAGTTCTTC; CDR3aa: CATSFLAGGIYNEQFF
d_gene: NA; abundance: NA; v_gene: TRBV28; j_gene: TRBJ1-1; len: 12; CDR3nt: TGTGCCAGCAGGTCCGGGGACACTGAAGCTTTCTTT; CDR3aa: CASRSGDTEAFF
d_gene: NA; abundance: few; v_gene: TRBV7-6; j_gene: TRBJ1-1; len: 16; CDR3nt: TGTGCCAGCAGCTTAGGCCGGTTCACCGGGAACACTGAAGCTTTCTTT; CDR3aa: CASSLGRFTGNTEAFF
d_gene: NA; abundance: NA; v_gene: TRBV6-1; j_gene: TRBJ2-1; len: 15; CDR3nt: TGTGCCAGCAGCCCAAGCGGTAGCTCCTACAATGAGCAGTTCTTC; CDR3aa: CASSPSGSSYNEQFF
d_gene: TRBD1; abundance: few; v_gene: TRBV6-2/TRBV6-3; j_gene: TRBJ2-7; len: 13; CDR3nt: TGTGCCAGCAGTAAACAGGGGATCGACGAGCAGTACTTC; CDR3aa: CASSKQGIDEQYF
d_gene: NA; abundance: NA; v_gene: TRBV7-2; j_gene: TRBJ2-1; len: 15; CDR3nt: TGTGCCAGCAGCGTTATGGAGGGATCCTACAATGAGCAGTTCTTC; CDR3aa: CASSVMEGSYNEQFF
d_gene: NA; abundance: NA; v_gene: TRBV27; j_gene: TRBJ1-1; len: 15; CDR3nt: TGTGCCAGCAGTTCGGGGCGTCTAATGAACACTGAAGCTTTCTTT; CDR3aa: CASSSGRLMNTEAFF
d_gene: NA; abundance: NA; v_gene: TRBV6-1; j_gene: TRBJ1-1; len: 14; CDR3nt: TGTGCCAGCTCCAACCCTCACATGAACACTGAAGCTTTCTTT; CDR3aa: CASSNPHMNTEAFF
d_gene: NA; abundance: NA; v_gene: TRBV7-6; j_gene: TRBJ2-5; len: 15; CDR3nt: TGTGCCAGCAGCTTAGCAACAGGGTATCGGGAGACCCAGTACTTC; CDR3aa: CASSLATGYRETQYF
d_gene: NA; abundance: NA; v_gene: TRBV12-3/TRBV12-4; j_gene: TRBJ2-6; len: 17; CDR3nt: TGTGCCAGCAGTTTATTTGAGGGATTCTCTGGGGCCAACGTCCTGACTTTC; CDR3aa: CASSLFEGFSGANVLTF
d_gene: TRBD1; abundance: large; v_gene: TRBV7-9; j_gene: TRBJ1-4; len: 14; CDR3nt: TGTGCCAGCAGCTTGGACAGGGGGCAAGGGAAACTGTTTTTT; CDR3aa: CASSLDRGQGKLFF
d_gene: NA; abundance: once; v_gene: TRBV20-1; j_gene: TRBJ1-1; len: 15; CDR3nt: TGCAGTGCCCTAGGGTCTCTCTCGGAGAGCACTGAAGCTTTCTTT; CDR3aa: CSALGSLSESTEAFF
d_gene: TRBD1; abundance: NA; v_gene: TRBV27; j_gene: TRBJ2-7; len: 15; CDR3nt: TGTGCCAGCAGTCTAACCGGGACAGGGGACTACGAGCAGTACTTC; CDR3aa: CASSLTGTGDYEQYF
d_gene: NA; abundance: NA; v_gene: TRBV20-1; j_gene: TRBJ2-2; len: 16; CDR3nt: TGCAGTGCTCGGGACCCTTACCCTATAAACACCGGGGAGCTGTTTTTT; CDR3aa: CSARDPYPINTGELFF
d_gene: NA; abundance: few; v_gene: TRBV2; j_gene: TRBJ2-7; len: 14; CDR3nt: TGTGCCAGCAGCCCAAGATCAGGACCCTCCGAGCAGTACTTC; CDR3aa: CASSPRSGPSEQYF
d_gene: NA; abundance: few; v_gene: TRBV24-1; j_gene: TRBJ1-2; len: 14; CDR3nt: TGTGCCACCAGTGATCCGGGACGGAGCTATGGCTACACCTTC; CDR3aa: CATSDPGRSYGYTF
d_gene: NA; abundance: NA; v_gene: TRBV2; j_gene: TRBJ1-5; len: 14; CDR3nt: TGTGCCAGCAGTAAAGGGGTTAGCAATCAGCCCCAGCATTTT; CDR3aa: CASSKGVSNQPQHF
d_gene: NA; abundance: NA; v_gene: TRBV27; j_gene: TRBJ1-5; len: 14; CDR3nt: TGTGCCAGCAGTCCGCAGAGGGAATGGCAGCCCCAGCATTTT; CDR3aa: CASSPQREWQPQHF
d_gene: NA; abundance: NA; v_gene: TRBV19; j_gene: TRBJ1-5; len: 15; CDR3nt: TGTGCCAGTAGGCCGGGTCCGGATAGCAATCAGCCCCAGCATTTT; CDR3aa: CASRPGPDSNQPQHF
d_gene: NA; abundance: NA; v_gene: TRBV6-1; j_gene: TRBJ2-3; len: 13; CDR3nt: TGTGCCAGCAGTGAAGGCCGGTTGGATACGCAGTATTTT; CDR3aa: CASSEGRLDTQYF